The clone carrying this T cell receptor beta chain has only a few counts. These data are taken from a study of blood T cell repertoires in COVID-19. Adults between roughly 18 and 100 years of age took part from about two dozen US areas. Participants were placed into cohorts based on the clinical history they reported. This CDR3 contains 15 residues. The V end lost 4 bases, the J end lost 1 base, and 15 bases lay between the germline ends. Germline CDR1 reads SGDLS; CDR2 reads YYNGEE. In the original processing: It was from reference gene primer amplification that nucleated cell counts were estimated. Some clones are missing from TCRdb's copy, which holds only in-frame ones; the method was immunoSEQ multiplex PCR. V, J and clone size derive from that table, while D and trimming were established from the DNA sequence. The profile shows some 380,000 clones, 88% of them singletons.

This chain links TRBV9 with TRBJ2-7; D unresolved. This clonotype was obtained from a woman in her 40s with acute COVID-19. Sequencing used PBMCs or T cells enriched from blood (not recorded which). The CDR3 DNA follows: TGTGCCAGCAGCTCCAGTGTCGGCAGGTCCTACGAGCAGTACTTC. Its protein product is CASSSSVGRSYEQYF. Supplemented by reference TRBV9 and TRBJ2-7, the full variable domain reads DSGVTQTPKHLITATGQRVTLRCSPRSGDLSVYWYQQSLDQGLQFLIQYYNGEERAKGNILERFSAQQFPDLHSELNLSSLELGDSALYFCASSSSVGRSYEQYFGPGTRLTVT.